Shown below are 7 T cell receptor beta chains from a single sample sequenced in a study of shared clonotypes between healthy human individuals. Assay: immunoSEQ multiplex PCR; the TCRdb copy retains only in-frame clones and omits some. The table has approximately 2.3 million clones, more than 85% seen once. The specimen was naive CD4+ T cells from PBMCs. Subset noted: CD45RA+ positively selected. The source of these receptors is a man between 18 and 29 years old in good health. Some clones in this sample may be carry-over from other donors' samples.

The chain recombines TRBV28 with TRBJ2-7, with D maybe TRBD1 (5 bases). Trimming left V 8 bases short and J 4 bases short, with 15 bases between. CDR3 length: 13 residues. Germline-derived CDR1 and CDR2 are MDHEN and SYDVKM. The CDR3 bases are TGTGCCAGCTCGGGCCGGACACCATACGAGCAGTACTTC. It yields the protein CASSGRTPYEQYF.

The genes are TRBV29-1 and TRBJ1-4; D is unresolved. This CDR3 comprises 11 residues. V gave up 4 bases and J gave up 8 bases, with 8 bases separating them. Per the germline V gene, CDR1 is SQVTM and CDR2 is ANQGSEA. The CDR3 nucleotides read TGCAGCGTTGGATTGAGGGAAAAACTGTTTTTT. It specifies CSVGLREKLFF.

The chain uses TRBV28 and TRBJ1-1, with TRBD1 matching over 11 bases. The CDR3 has 16 residues. Germline-derived CDR1 and CDR2 are MDHEN and SYDVKM. V lost 5 bases, J lost 5 bases, and 10 bases stayed unmatched. The CDR3 reads CASSRGDRGIWTEAFF. In DNA form, the CDR3 reads TGTGCCAGCAGTCGAGGGGACAGGGGGATTTGGACTGAAGCTTTCTTT. The variable domain in full, completed from reference TRBV28 and TRBJ1-1, reads DVKVTQSSRYLVKRTGEKVFLECVQDMDHENMFWYRQDPGLGLRLIYFSYDVKMKEKGDIPEGYSVSREKKERFSLILESASTNQTSMYLCASSRGDRGIWTEAFFGQGTRLTVV.

This chain links TRBV30 with TRBJ1-1, with D unresolved. With 1 base removed from V and 4 bases from J, the gap between germline ends came to 7 bases. The length of the CDR3 is 12 residues. Germline V lookup: CDR1 GTSNPN, CDR2 SVGIG (reference sequence). The CDR3 is CAWSAGSTEAFF. CDR3 sequence (DNA): TGTGCCTGGAGTGCTGGGTCCACTGAAGCTTTCTTT.

Notes on this clone: Additional DNA sequences in this sample encode the identical CDR3. The V call is TRBV30, the J call TRBJ2-2; D gene uncertain. The length of the CDR3 is 14 residues. V shed 0 bases and J shed 0 bases, with 5 bases lying between them. The germline V gene has CDR1 GTSNPN and CDR2 SVGIG (reference sequence). The CDR3 DNA reads as TGTGCCTGGAGTGTAGGAACGAACACCGGGGAGCTGTTTTTT. It codes for CAWSVGTNTGELFF.

The genes are TRBV19 and TRBJ2-4; 9 nucleotides align to TRBD2. CDR3 length equals 15 residues. V shed 0 bases and J 9 bases; nucleotides not matched to a gene: 6. Germline values: CDR1 LNHDA, CDR2 SQIVND (reference sequence). CDR3 in amino acids: CASSIDLGGRAIQYF. The CDR3 DNA reads TGTGCCAGTAGTATAGATCTAGGCGGGAGGGCCATTCAGTACTTC.

This clone was detected only once. The chain employs TRBV5-1 and TRBJ1-4; TRBD1 matches at 7 bases. Germline-derived CDR1 and CDR2 are SGHRS and YFSETQ. This CDR3 has 15 residues. After removal of 3 bases from V and 5 bases from J, the junction contained 7 bases not matched to a gene. The CDR3 loop is CASSSAGTANEKLFF. The CDR3 DNA follows: TGCGCCAGCAGCTCCGCCGGGACAGCCAATGAAAAACTGTTTTTT.